Below, 21 T cell receptor beta chains from the same sample are listed, as sequenced in a study of response to subunit inactivated influenza vaccine. TCRdb redid the calling of the RT-PCR reads with MiXCR, one entry per CDR3 protein. The sample lists about 570,000 distinct CDR3 sequences, about 11% occurring once. Another study also made use of these data, one on T cells expressing NK-cell markers. That paper notes: UMIs were included in TCR beta cDNA generated by 5'RACE template switching.

The sequencing used PBMCs from blood, collected on the day of vaccination. These receptors came from a man over 45 who received an inactivated influenza vaccine.

The rearrangement uses TRBV20-1 and TRBJ1-5; 8 bases align to TRBD1. J lost 4 bases, V lost 3 bases, and 8 bases had no gene match. The CDR3 runs 15 residues. Germline V gene lookup returns CDR1 DFQATT and CDR2 SNEGSKA (reference sequence). The CDR3 nucleotides read TGCAGTGCTAGGAGCGCGGGACAGGTAAATCAGCCCCAGCATTTT. The encoded protein is CSARSAGQVNQPQHF.

This clonotype was counted many times. The chain has TRBV5-1 and TRBJ2-1; D might be TRBD1 or TRBD2, each matching 5 bases. Looked up from germline, CDR1 is SGHRS and CDR2 is YFSETQ. The CDR3 runs to 14 residues. V lost 0 bases and J 7 bases, leaving 11 bases between the germline ends. The CDR3 protein is CASSLGDPINEQFF. The CDR3 coding sequence is TGCGCCAGCAGCTTGGGGGACCCCATAAATGAGCAGTTCTTC.

Note on this clonotype: With a much larger clone just one base away, this may be a read error. This chain's CDR3 is CASSFKLGTGQYF. The CDR3 coding sequence is TGTGCCAGCAGTTTTAAACTTGGGACTGGACAGTACTTC. The chain joins TRBV28 to TRBJ2-7; D is possibly TRBD2 (6 bases). The germline V and J ends were trimmed by 3 bases and 10 bases, with 16 bases remaining between them. Germline assignment: CDR1 MDHEN and CDR2 SYDVKM. The CDR3 is 13 amino acids.

There are a few counts of this clonotype. The rearrangement links TRBV12-3 or TRBV12-4 to TRBJ1-2, with D possibly TRBD1 on 5 matching bases. Trimming removed 6 bases at V and 10 bases at J, with 18 bases between. The CDR3 has 13 residues. CDR3 in DNA: TGTGCCAGCAGCAACCTACCCCAGGGAGCCTACACCTTC. Protein: CASSNLPQGAYTF.

This clonotype was observed many times. The chain uses TRBV24-1 and TRBJ2-2; possibly TRBD1 for D (6 bases). The CDR3 length is 15 residues. Deletions cut 2 bases from V and 3 bases from J, with 9 bases between. Germline CDR1 is KGHDR and CDR2 is SFDVKD. CDR3 protein: CATSDSQGYTGELFF. CDR3 nucleotides: TGTGCCACCAGTGATTCCCAGGGGTACACCGGGGAGCTGTTTTTT.

This clonotype was observed at least ten times. CDR3 sequence (DNA): TGTGCCAGCAGTTTATCCCGTGAGCAGTTCTTC. This translates into CASSLSREQFF. The V and J genes are TRBV12-3 or TRBV12-4 and TRBJ2-1; D gene uncertain. The CDR3 is 11 amino acids. V was cut by 2 bases and J by 9 bases, with 5 bases left in between.

This clonotype has only a few counts. The chain recombines TRBV9 with TRBJ2-5; 14 bases are shared with TRBD2. The CDR3 length is 17 residues. The V gene's germline CDR1 is SGDLS and CDR2 YYNGEE. V trimming: 4 bases; J trimming: 3 bases; junction bases outside the gene matches: 8. CDR3 sequence: CASSNFLGLAGEETQYF. CDR3 nucleotides: TGTGCCAGCAGCAATTTTCTGGGACTAGCGGGAGAAGAGACCCAGTACTTC. Supplemented by reference TRBV9 and TRBJ2-5, the full variable domain reads DSGVTQTPKHLITATGQRVTLRCSPRSGDLSVYWYQQSLDQGLQFLIQYYNGEERAKGNILERFSAQQFPDLHSELNLSSLELGDSALYFCASSNFLGLAGEETQYFGPGTRLLVL.

The chain uses TRBV10-3 and TRBJ2-1; no reliable D call. The CDR3 length is 12 residues. Trimming left V 6 bases short and J 7 bases short, with 10 bases between. Germline lookup yields CDR1 ENHRY and CDR2 SYGVKD. The CDR3 DNA follows: TGTGCCATCAGGGCGAGTATGAATGAGCAGTTCTTC. Amino acid sequence: CAIRASMNEQFF.

The chain has TRBV28 and TRBJ2-5, with D maybe TRBD1 (6 bases). V lost 2 bases to trimming and J lost 5 bases, with 12 bases between them. Germline assignment: CDR1 MDHEN and CDR2 SYDVKM. The CDR3 extends over 14 amino acids. The CDR3 is CASSLPQGKETQYF. The DNA for the CDR3 is TGTGCCAGCAGTTTACCCCAGGGGAAGGAGACCCAGTACTTC.

The sample holds a few counts of this clonotype. V gene TRBV12-3 or TRBV12-4 combines with J gene TRBJ2-7, with TRBD1 identical over 8 bases. The CDR3 is made up of 13 amino acids. With 5 bases clipped from V and 6 bases from J, the junction kept 6 bases outside the gene matches. Here the CDR3 reads CASSKTGVGEQYF. CDR3 coding DNA: TGTGCCAGCAGTAAGACAGGGGTTGGCGAGCAGTACTTC.

This clonotype came up many times. This sequence joins TRBV18 and TRBJ2-3; maybe TRBD1 (5 bases). Trimming stripped 3 bases from V and 3 bases from J, with 10 bases between. The CDR3 extends over 14 amino acids. Germline-derived CDR1 and CDR2 are KGHSH and LQKENI. CDR3 DNA sequence: TGTGCCAGCTCACCTTCGACAGCTACAGATACGCAGTATTTT. The encoded protein is CASSPSTATDTQYF.

This clonotype was counted only a few times. The rearrangement links TRBV24-1 to TRBJ2-7; 7 nucleotides line up with TRBD2. Germline CDR1 KGHDR, CDR2 SFDVKD. CDR3 length: 17 residues. V lost 9 bases and J lost 2; bases outside the gene matches: 18. CDR3 residues: CATRLLRGFLRTYEQYF. CDR3 DNA sequence: TGTGCCACCCGACTTTTGCGGGGGTTTCTCCGGACCTACGAGCAGTACTTC.

The sample holds a few counts of this clonotype. The rearrangement links TRBV12-3 or TRBV12-4 to TRBJ1-2; TRBD1 aligns across 11 bases. The CDR3 runs to 15 residues. Trimming cost V 6 bases and J 4 bases; bases outside gene matches: 7. DNA of the CDR3: TGTGCCAGCAGACGTACCGGGACAGGGGGCTATGGCTACACCTTC. Translated, it gives CASRRTGTGGYGYTF.

The chain joins TRBV12-3 or TRBV12-4 to TRBJ2-5; D is ambiguous. The CDR3 sequence is 12 residues long. V shed 6 bases and J shed 0 bases, with 5 bases lying between them. The CDR3 is CASSKYQETQYF. In DNA form, the CDR3 reads TGTGCCAGCAGCAAGTACCAAGAGACCCAGTACTTC.

The sample holds a few counts of this clonotype. The V call is TRBV6-5, the J call TRBJ2-7; D remains ambiguous. V was trimmed by 7 bases and J by 8 bases, leaving 12 bases between them. The germline V gene has CDR1 MNHEY and CDR2 SVGAGI. The CDR3 contains 11 residues. DNA of the CDR3: TGTGCCAGCATATACCGCTTCAAGCAGTACTTC. Residues: CASIYRFKQYF.

Ten or more counts support this clonotype. The gene calls are TRBV12-3 or TRBV12-4 and TRBJ2-1; a possible D gene is TRBD2 (6 bases). The V and J ends lost 6 bases and 1 base respectively, with 13 bases between them. The CDR3 is made up of 15 amino acids. The CDR3 spells CASSPVGGSYNEQFF. For the CDR3, the DNA is TGTGCCAGCAGCCCAGTCGGGGGATCCTACAATGAGCAGTTCTTC.

In its sample, this clonotype was seen a few times. The rearrangement joins TRBV5-1 to TRBJ1-1; D remains ambiguous. Trimming removed 5 bases at V and 1 base at J, with 9 bases between. Per the germline V gene, CDR1 is SGHRS and CDR2 is YFSETQ. This CDR3 comprises 13 residues. The chain's CDR3 is CASREAGNTEAFF. DNA for the CDR3: TGCGCCAGCAGAGAGGCGGGGAACACTGAAGCTTTCTTT.

Regarding this clonotype: A much larger clone is a single base away; this may be a read error. This chain links TRBV7-2 with TRBJ2-3; 8 positions match TRBD2. There are 19 residues in the CDR3. The V and J ends lost 1 base and 2 bases, in that order; junction bases with no gene match: 14. The germline V gene has CDR1 SGHTA and CDR2 FQGNSA. CDR3 in amino acids: CASSLGPAGAGETTDTQYF. The CDR3 DNA reads as TGTGCCAGCAGCTTAGGGCCGGCTGGAGCGGGGGAAACCACAGATACGCAGTATTTT.

This clonotype occurred many times. The rearrangement uses TRBV27 and TRBJ2-1, with 8 positions matching TRBD2. CDR1 MNHEY and CDR2 SMNVEV come from the germline V gene (reference sequence). The V gene end was trimmed by 5 bases and the J gene end by 5 bases; junction bases not matched to a gene: 11. The CDR3 spans 16 residues. CDR3 sequence reads: CASSILGTRGDNEQFF. DNA for the CDR3: TGTGCCAGCAGTATCCTCGGGACTAGGGGGGACAATGAGCAGTTCTTC.

This clonotype occurred a few times. The chain employs TRBV7-2 and TRBJ1-3; D call uncertain. Germline assignment: CDR1 SGHTA and CDR2 FQGNSA. The CDR3 extends over 13 amino acids. Trimming took off 5 bases at V and 0 bases at J, with 5 bases between the two ends. The chain's CDR3 is CASSISSGNTIYF. As DNA, the CDR3 is TGTGCCAGCAGCATCAGCTCTGGAAACACCATATATTTT.

V and J are TRBV13 and TRBJ2-4; D is ambiguous. The CDR3 spans 16 residues. CDR1 PRHDT and CDR2 FYEKMQ come from the germline V gene (reference sequence). Deletions cut 0 bases from V and 8 bases from J, with 17 bases between. CDR3 sequence: CASSLGSGASVDIQYF. CDR3 DNA: TGTGCCAGCAGCTTAGGTTCAGGAGCGAGTGTAGACATTCAGTACTTC.